The present TCR beta chain was sequenced within a study of neurological immune-mediated disorders (dated by TCRdb to between 2019 and 2020). About the full investigation: Of the roughly 34 multiple sclerosis patients, some 30 had relapsing-remitting MS and 3 had secondary progressive MS. Peripheral blood TCR-beta repertoires from HTLV-I-associated myelopathy (HAM/TSP) patients, multiple sclerosis patients and healthy controls were compared by UMI-based sequencing. Longitudinal samples, technical triplicates and paired sorted CD4+ and CD8+ T-cell subsets, alongside PBMC samples, were included among the approximately 99 TCR-beta libraries. Of the approximately 68 subjects in the cohort, about 14 were HAM/TSP patients, approximately 35 were multiple sclerosis patients, and about 20 were healthy controls.

This clonotype appeared many times. Its antigen is still unknown. No per-base quality is available; no much larger clone lies one base away. V is cut by 3 bases and J by 5 bases, and the space between the germline ends is 11 bases. Taken from cysteine to phenylalanine, the CDR3 has 14 residues. The only DNA kept is the CDR3, 42 bases in frame from the first base. cDNA was synthesized by template-switch 5'RACE using a primer carrying a 10-nucleotide random unique molecular identifier by which each TCR transcript was tagged. Each sequencing run produced over 160 million TCR-beta sequences covering 15-18 subjects. The RNeasy kit was used for extraction of total RNA. The KAPA Real-time Library Amplification kit was used to amplify TCR-beta VDJ regions with primers for the TCR constant region and the 5'RACE anchor. A first PCR added sample indexes and Illumina adaptors, and a second PCR then raised library yield. The roughly 650 bp TCR product was size-selected on a 2% E-gel SizeSelection system after Ampure bead purification. Library quality was checked on a Bioanalyzer, concentration was measured with Qubit, and libraries were quantified with the Kapa Library Quantification kit before pooling. Libraries were sequenced paired-end 2 x 150 bp on an Illumina HiSeq 2500. To increase sequence diversity, roughly 24-32% phiX was spiked into each library pool. The original methods were these. Quality-filtered reads were processed with the UMI-based MiGEC pipeline, which removed over 80% of raw TCR sequences during error correction. IMGT germline references were used for aligning VDJ genes, and each clonotype was defined as a unique CDR3 amino acid sequence together with its V-J genes. Clonal expansion, Shannon diversity and CDR3 relatedness (CalcPairwiseDistances, ClusterSamples) were evaluated with VDJtools, and phylogenetic trees were built with CLCbio workbench. Expanded clones were defined as having at least 8 unique UMIs, based on coefficient-of-variation modelling across technical triplicates. TCRdb reprocessed the public reads (quality trimming at Q25 with fastp, clone calling with MiXCR) and kept in-frame beta chains. A single entry per CDR3 protein holds the most common genes and DNA from its merged rows. The V and J calls reflect TCRdb's pipeline rather than the authors' work. The sample table lists 95,000 to 150,000 distinct CDR3 sequences, more than 2.5% of them with a count of one. Around 1.2% of the sample lies in the top ten.

Unsorted PBMC libraries were generated from 2 million PBMCs stored in RNAlater at -80 °C until RNA extraction. The multiple sclerosis patients were enrolled in a US clinical protocol that evaluated disease progression with magnetic resonance imaging. PBMCs were separated from peripheral blood using Ficoll-Hypaque density gradient centrifugation and then cryopreserved in liquid nitrogen. The research as a whole found: The MS cluster showed no association with clinical or MRI features, and the authors stated that larger cohorts are needed. Expanded clones from different subjects shared no identical CDR3 amino acid sequences, which suggests that TCR-beta repertoires were private in all groups. In a phylogenetic analysis, the repertoires of 18 out of 34 MS patients fell into a single cluster of related CDR3 sequences, pointing to a possible signature at the repertoire level. TCR clonal expansion was highest in HAM/TSP patients and lowest in MS patients, with MS patients falling below even healthy controls.

The V and J segments used are TRBV12-3 or TRBV12-4 and TRBJ1-5; TRBD1 might be the D gene, on 5 matching bases. Sample: PBMCs. The receptor was derived from a woman in her thirties with multiple sclerosis. In nucleotides, the sequence is TGTGCCAGCAGTTTTGACAGCGATTATCAGCCCCAGCATTTT. This translates into CASSFDSDYQPQHF.